The sample holds a few counts of the clone carrying this T cell receptor beta chain. Its antigen is unidentified. This sample is drawn from a study of T-cell memory formation after mild COVID-19. On the study more broadly: Largely, the TCR clusters proved donor specific.

V was cut by 3 bases and J by 9 bases, with 12 bases left in between. The CDR3 spans 13 residues. Study-level findings and limits: The study found balanced CD4/CD8 in clones contracting day 15 to 85 and a CD4+ lean in later expanders. Contracting CD4+ clones sat mainly in CM and EM; CD8+ in EMRA.

cDNA libraries for TCR alpha and TCR beta, carrying sample barcodes and UMIs, came from 5'RACE with constant-segment primers. From the 5' RACE reads, TCRdb called clonotypes with MiXCR, one entry per CDR3 protein. This sample has 90,000 to 120,000 distinct CDR3 sequences, with 15% to 20% found just once. The chain employs TRBV12-3 or TRBV12-4 and TRBJ2-1, with unresolved D. This sequence was found in a man between 18 and 35 years old who had mild COVID-19 (a few samples of this study predate the infection). Cell type and time point are not known. Source material: PBMCs or a T cell subset sorted from them (not recorded which). The CDR3 here is CASSFRLSVEQFF. The CDR3 DNA is TGTGCCAGCAGTTTTCGTCTGAGTGTTGAGCAGTTCTTC.